A selection of T cell receptor beta chains follows, all from one sample in a study of a mutant IDH1 vaccine in newly diagnosed glioma. TCRdb keeps only in-frame clones here, not all; method: immunoSEQ multiplex PCR. Of fewer than 45,000 clones in the sample, 80% to 95% are singletons; the top ten hold about 18%. The sequencing here drew on PBMCs, taken from a glioma patient treated with radiotherapy, temozolomide or both. These receptors were collected from a young man with glioma. Each CDR3 is given with its conserved first and last residue. The order of the fields is clone size, V gene, D gene, J gene, CDR3 DNA, CDR3 protein. D genes are given only for firm matches. Some rows have no size entry. The others give once, few or many, or a class for an expanded clone.

>NA|TRBV28|TRBD1|TRBJ2-7
TGTGCCAGCACCTCTCCGGGACAGGGGGCATACGAGCAGTACTTC
CASTSPGQGAYEQYF
>NA|TRBV6-1|NA|TRBJ2-1
TGTGCCAGCAGTGCCTGGTTCCGGACGGCGCAGTTCTTC
CASSAWFRTAQFF
>NA|TRBV7-9|TRBD1|TRBJ2-7
TGTGCCAGCAGCTTATCTTTACTCGGGACAGGTGGTTACGAGCAGTACTTC
CASSLSLLGTGGYEQYF
>NA|TRBV6-5|TRBD1|TRBJ2-1
TGTGCCAGCATCGGACAGGGAAAAAATGAGCAGTTCTTC
CASIGQGKNEQFF
>NA|TRBV7-8|NA|TRBJ1-2
TGTGCCAGCAGCTTAGGGGCCTATGGCTACACCTTC
CASSLGAYGYTF
>once|TRBV13|NA|TRBJ2-7
TGTGCCAGCAGCTTAGAATCTAGCGACTACGAGCAGTACTTC
CASSLESSDYEQYF
>once|TRBV7-2|NA|TRBJ1-1
TGTGCCAGCAGCTCCCAGATCTTGAACACTGAAGCTTTCTTT
CASSSQILNTEAFF
>NA|TRBV19|TRBD1|TRBJ1-5
TGTGCCAGTAGTATAGGGCGACAGGGTTATCAGCCCCAGCATTTT
CASSIGRQGYQPQHF
>NA|TRBV6-1|NA|TRBJ1-5
TGTGCCAGCAGTGAACGCCCGAAAGGGCGACAGCCCCAGCATTTT
CASSERPKGRQPQHF
>NA|TRBV29-1|TRBD1|TRBJ2-3
TGCAGCGTCGGCGTTCAGGGGGTTACGCAGTATTTT
CSVGVQGVTQYF
>NA|TRBV15|NA|TRBJ1-1
TGTGCCACCAGCAGAGCAGGCTATTTGAACACTGAAGCTTTCTTT
CATSRAGYLNTEAFF
>NA|TRBV2|TRBD1|TRBJ2-6
TGTGCCAGCAGTGATCAGGGGGCGTCTGGGGCCAACGTCCTGACTTTC
CASSDQGASGANVLTF
>NA|TRBV10-3|NA|TRBJ2-3
TGTGCCATTCAGCGGGTGAACACAGATACGCAGTATTTT
CAIQRVNTDTQYF
>NA|TRBV7-8|TRBD2|TRBJ2-1
TGTGCCAGCAGCTTAGGGGGGGGTTACAATGAGCAGTTCTTC
CASSLGGGYNEQFF
>NA|TRBV6-6|NA|TRBJ2-7
TGTGCCAGCAGTTACTCCGGGGGAGTGCGCGGGTACGAGCAGTACTTC
CASSYSGGVRGYEQYF